The source of this T cell receptor (beta chain) is a study of cytomegalovirus exposure and HLA in healthy donors. Trimming took off 5 bases at V and 2 bases at J, with 7 bases between the two ends. The length of the CDR3 is 11 residues. CDR1 and CDR2 (germline): DFQATT, SNEGSKA (reference sequence). In the PCR, 60 Vbeta and 13 Jbeta primers were used. Sequencing was performed with immunoSEQ multiplex PCR; in TCRdb, only in-frame clones are kept and a portion is missing. The sample has approximately 89,000 clones; roughly 80% are singletons. The source material was PBMCs. The receptor comes from a young man in good health and CMV-seropositive. The J gene is TRBJ2-7, the V gene TRBV20-1, with D tentatively TRBD2 (5 bases). The CDR3 loop is CSAEGPYEQYF. The CDR3 nucleotides read TGCAGTGCTGAGGGCCCCTACGAGCAGTACTTC.